This T cell receptor beta chain comes out of a study of cytomegalovirus exposure and HLA in healthy donors. Study-level findings and limits: Researchers left out some V segments, among them TRBV6-2 and TRBV6-3, as indistinguishable. In a later analysis, CMV-associated beta chains were mostly HLA-associated, it appeared.

Donors in the study were healthy people who gave bone marrow. Unrecorded immune exposures were likely, despite nominal health at sampling. This PCR relied on a set of 60 Vbeta primers and 13 Jbeta primers. Clones were read by immunoSEQ multiplex PCR, and TCRdb kept only the in-frame ones, dropping some. The sample records some 180,000 clones, around 73% being singletons. A word on this clone: The antigen is undetermined.

CDR1 is GTSNPN and CDR2 is SVGIG in the germline V gene (reference sequence). CDR3 size: 15 residues. Trimming at V came to 7 bases and at J to 2 bases, leaving 8 bases not matched to a gene. The sequence was collected from a woman in her twenties or thirties in good health and CMV-seronegative. This chain joins TRBV30 and TRBJ2-6; 7 bases are shared with TRBD1. Sequencing used PBMCs. The DNA for the CDR3 is TGTGCCTTTAACAGGGGTTTGGCTGGGGCCAACGTCCTGACTTTC. Amino acid sequence: CAFNRGLAGANVLTF.